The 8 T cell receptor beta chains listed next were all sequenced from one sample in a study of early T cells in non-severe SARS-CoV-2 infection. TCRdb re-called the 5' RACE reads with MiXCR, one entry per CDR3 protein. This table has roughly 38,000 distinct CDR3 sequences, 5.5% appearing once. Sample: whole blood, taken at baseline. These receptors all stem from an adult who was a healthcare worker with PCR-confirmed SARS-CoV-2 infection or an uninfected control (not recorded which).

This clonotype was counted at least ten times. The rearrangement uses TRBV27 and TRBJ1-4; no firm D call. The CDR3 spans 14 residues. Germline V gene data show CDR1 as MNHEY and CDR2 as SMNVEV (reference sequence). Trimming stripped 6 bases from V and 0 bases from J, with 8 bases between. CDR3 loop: CASSRTPTNEKLFF. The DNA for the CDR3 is TGTGCCAGCAGCCGGACCCCAACTAATGAAAAACTGTTTTTT.

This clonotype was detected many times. The CDR3 DNA sequence: TGTGCCAGCAGAAGAGATGGGGGTCACTATGGCTACACCTTC. This gives the protein CASRRDGGHYGYTF. The gene calls are TRBV9 and TRBJ1-2; D possibly corresponds to TRBD1 (5 bases). Germline V gene sequence: CDR1 SGDLS, CDR2 YYNGEE. The CDR3 is 14 residues long. V was pared by 5 bases and J by 3 bases, with 14 bases between.

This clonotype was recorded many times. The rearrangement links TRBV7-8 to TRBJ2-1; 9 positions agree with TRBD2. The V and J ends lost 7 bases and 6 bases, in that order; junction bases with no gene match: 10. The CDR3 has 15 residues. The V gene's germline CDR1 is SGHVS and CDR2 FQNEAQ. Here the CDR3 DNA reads TGTGCCAGCATCATTAGCGGGAGCCTTTCCAATGAGCAGTTCTTC. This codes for CASIISGSLSNEQFF.

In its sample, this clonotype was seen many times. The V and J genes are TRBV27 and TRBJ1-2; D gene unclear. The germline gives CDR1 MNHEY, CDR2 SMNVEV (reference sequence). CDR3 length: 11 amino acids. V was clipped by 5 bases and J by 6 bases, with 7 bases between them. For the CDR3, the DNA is TGTGCCAGCAGTAAATTGCATGGCTACACCTTC. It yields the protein CASSKLHGYTF.

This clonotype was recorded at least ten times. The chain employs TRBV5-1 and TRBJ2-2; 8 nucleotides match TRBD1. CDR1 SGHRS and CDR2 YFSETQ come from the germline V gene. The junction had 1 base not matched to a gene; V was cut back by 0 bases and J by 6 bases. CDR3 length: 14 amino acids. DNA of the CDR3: TGCGCCAGCAGCTTGGTACAGGGGGCCGGGGAGCTGTTTTTT. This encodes CASSLVQGAGELFF.

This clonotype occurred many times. The CDR3 is CASSLDRAGELFF. CDR3 bases: TGTGCCAGCAGCCTGGACAGGGCCGGGGAGCTGTTTTTT. The V and J genes are TRBV6-6 and TRBJ2-2; 8 bases fit TRBD1. V shed 6 bases and J 6 bases; nucleotides not matched to a gene: 3. Germline V gives CDR1 MNHNY, CDR2 SVGAGI (reference sequence). The CDR3 consists of 13 residues.

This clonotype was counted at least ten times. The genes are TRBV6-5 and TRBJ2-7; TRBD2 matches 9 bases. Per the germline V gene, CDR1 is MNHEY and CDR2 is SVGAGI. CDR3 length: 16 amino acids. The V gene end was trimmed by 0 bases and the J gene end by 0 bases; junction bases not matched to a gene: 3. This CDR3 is CASSYSGGRASYEQYF. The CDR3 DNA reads TGTGCCAGCAGTTACTCCGGCGGGAGGGCCTCCTACGAGCAGTACTTC.

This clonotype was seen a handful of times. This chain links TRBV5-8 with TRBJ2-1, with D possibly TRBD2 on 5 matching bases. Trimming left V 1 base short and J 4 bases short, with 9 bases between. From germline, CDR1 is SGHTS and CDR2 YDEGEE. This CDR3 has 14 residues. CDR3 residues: CASSLSGIYNEQFF. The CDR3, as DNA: TGTGCCAGCAGCTTGAGCGGAATATACAATGAGCAGTTCTTC. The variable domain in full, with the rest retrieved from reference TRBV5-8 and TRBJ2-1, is EAGVTQSPTHLIKTRGQQATLRCSPISGHTSVYWYQQALGLGLQFLLWYDEGEERNRGNFPPRFSGRQFPNYSSELNVNALELEDSALYLCASSLSGIYNEQFFGPGTRLTVL.